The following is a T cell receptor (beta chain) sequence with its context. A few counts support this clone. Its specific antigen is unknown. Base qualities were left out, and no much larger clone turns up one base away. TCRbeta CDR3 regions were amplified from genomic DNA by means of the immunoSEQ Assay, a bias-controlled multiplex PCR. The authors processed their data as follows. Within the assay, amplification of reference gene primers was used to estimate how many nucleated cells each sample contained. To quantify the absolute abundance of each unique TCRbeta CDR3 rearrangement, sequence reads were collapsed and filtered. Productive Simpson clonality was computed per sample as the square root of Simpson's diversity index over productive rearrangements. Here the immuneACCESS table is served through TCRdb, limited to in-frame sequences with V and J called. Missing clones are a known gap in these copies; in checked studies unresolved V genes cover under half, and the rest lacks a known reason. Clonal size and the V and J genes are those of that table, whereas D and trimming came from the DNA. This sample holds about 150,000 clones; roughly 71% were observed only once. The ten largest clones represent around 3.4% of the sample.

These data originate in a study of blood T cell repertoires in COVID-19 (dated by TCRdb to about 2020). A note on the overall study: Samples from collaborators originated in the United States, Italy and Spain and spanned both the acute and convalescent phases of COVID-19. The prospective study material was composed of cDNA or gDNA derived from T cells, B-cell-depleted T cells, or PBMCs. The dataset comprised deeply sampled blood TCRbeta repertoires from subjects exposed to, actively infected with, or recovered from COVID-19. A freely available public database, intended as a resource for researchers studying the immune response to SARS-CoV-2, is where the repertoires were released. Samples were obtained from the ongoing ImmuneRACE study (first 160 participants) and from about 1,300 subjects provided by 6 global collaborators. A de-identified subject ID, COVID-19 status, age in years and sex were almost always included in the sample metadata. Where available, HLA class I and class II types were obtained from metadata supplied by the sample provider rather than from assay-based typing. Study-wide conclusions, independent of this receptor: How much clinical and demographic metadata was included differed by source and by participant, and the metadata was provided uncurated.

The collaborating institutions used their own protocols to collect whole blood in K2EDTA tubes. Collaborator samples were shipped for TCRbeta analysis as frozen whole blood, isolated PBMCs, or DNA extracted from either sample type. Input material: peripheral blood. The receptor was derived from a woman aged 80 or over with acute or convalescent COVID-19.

The DNA sequence is TGCGCCAGCAGCTTGGGATTCCCCGGGGGGGGCTGGAATGAGCAGTTCTTC. This codes for CASSLGFPGGGWNEQFF. In this chain, TRBV5-1 is recombined with TRBJ2-1, with 8 middle bases fitting TRBD2. The germline V gene specifies SGHRS as CDR1 and YFSETQ as CDR2. V ends up 0 bases short and J 7 bases short, with an unmatched junction base count of 12. The CDR3 measures 17 amino acids from cysteine to phenylalanine. Of all the DNA, just the CDR3 is kept, 51 bases in frame from base 1. With all but the CDR3 taken from the reference TRBV5-1 and TRBJ2-1 genes, the full variable domain is: KAGVTQTPRYLIKTRGQQVTLSCSPISGHRSVSWYQQTPGQGLQFLFEYFSETQRNKGNFPGRFSGRQFSNSRSEMNVSTLELGDSALYLCASSLGFPGGGWNEQFFGPGTRLTVL.